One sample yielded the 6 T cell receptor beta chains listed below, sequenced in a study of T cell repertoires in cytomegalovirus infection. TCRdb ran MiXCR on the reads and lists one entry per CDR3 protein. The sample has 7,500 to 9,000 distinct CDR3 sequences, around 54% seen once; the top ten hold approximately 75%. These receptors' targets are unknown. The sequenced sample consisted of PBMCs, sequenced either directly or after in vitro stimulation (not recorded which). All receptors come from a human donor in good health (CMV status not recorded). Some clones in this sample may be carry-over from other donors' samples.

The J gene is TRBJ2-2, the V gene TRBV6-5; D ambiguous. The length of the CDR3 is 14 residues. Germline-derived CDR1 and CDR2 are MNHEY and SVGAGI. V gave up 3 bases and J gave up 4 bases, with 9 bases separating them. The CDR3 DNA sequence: TGTGCCAGCAGTTATGATTCGGGCACCGGGGAGCTGTTTTTT. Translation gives CASSYDSGTGELFF.

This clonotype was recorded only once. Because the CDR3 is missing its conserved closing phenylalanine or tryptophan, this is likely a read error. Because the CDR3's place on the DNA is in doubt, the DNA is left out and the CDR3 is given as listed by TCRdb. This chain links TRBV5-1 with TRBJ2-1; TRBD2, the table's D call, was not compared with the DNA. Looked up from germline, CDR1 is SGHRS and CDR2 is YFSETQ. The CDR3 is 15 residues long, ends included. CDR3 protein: CASSLCATAGNEQLL.

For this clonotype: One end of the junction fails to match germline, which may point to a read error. CDR3 sequence reads: CARSLGNTGEMFF. In nucleotides, the CDR3 is TGTGCCAGAAGCTTGGGGAACACCGGGGAGATGTTTTTT. The chain links TRBV5-6 to TRBJ2-2; weak D call: TRBD2 (5 bases). The CDR3 loop spans 13 amino acids. Germline lookup yields CDR1 SGHDT and CDR2 YYEEEE.

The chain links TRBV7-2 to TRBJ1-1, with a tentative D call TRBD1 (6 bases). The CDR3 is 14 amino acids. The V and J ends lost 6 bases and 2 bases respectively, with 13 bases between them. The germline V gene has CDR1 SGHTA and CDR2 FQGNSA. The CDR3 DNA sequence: TGTGCCAGCAGTTTTACAGGGATTAACACTGAAGCTTTCTTT. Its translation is CASSFTGINTEAFF. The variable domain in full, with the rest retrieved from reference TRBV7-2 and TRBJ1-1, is GAGVSQSPSNKVTEKGKDVELRCDPISGHTALYWYRQSLGQGLEFLIYFQGNSAPDKSGLPSDRFSAERTGGSVSTLTIQRTQQEDSAVYLCASSFTGINTEAFFGQGTRLTVV.

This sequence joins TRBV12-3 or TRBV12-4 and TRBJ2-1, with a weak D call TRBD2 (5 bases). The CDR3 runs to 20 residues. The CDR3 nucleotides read TGTGCTTGCAGCTCCCTAAGCCTCCTGTGGGGAGAAATGTCCTACAATGAGCAGTTCTTC. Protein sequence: CACSSLSLLWGEMSYNEQFF.

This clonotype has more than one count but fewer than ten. CDR3 sequence: CASSQFPTGKGQPQHF. The CDR3 coding sequence is TGCGCCAGCAGCCAATTCCCGACAGGGAAAGGTCAGCCCCAGCATTTT. The chain employs TRBV4-1 and TRBJ1-5; 7 bases align to TRBD1. Trimming cost V 2 bases and J 6 bases; bases outside gene matches: 10. CDR1 and CDR2 from the germline V gene are MGHRA and YSYEKL. The CDR3 is 16 amino acids.